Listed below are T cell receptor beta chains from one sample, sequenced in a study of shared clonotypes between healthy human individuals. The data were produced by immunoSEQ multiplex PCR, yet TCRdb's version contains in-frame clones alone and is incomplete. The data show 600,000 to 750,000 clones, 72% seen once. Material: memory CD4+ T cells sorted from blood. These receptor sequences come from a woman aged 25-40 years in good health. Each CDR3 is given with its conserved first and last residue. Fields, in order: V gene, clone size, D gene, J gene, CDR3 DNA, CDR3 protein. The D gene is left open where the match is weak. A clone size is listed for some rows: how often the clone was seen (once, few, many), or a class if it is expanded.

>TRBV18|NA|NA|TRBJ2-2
TGTGCCAGCTCACCGGAGGAAACCGGGGAGCTGTTTTTT
CASSPEETGELFF
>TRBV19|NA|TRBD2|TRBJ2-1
TGTGCCAGTAGTCCCCGGGGGGAGGGGTACAATGAGCAGTTCTTC
CASSPRGEGYNEQFF
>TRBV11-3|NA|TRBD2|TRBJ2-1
TGTGCCAGCAGCTTAGGGGTGAGCGGGAGTTACAATGAGCAGTTCTTC
CASSLGVSGSYNEQFF
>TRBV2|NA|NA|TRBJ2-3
TGTGCCAGCAGTGGACTTCATGGGGATACGCAGTATTTT
CASSGLHGDTQYF
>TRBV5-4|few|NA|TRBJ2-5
TGTGCCAGCAAAAGTCCCGGGGGCATCCAAGAGACCCAGTACTTC
CASKSPGGIQETQYF
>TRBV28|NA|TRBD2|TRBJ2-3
TGTGCCAGCAGTCCCAATCCCCGGGCTAGCGGGAGGAGCACAGATACGCAGTATTTT
CASSPNPRASGRSTDTQYF
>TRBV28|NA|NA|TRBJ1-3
TGTGCCAGCAGTTCAGGAGGGAGCTCTGGAAACACCATATATTTT
CASSSGGSSGNTIYF
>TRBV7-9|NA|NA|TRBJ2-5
TGTGCCAGCAGCGGCACAGGGCGTGGAGAGACCCAGTACTTC
CASSGTGRGETQYF
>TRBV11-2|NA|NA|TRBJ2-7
TGTGCCAGCAGCTCTCTGACGCTAGACTACGAGCAGTACTTC
CASSSLTLDYEQYF
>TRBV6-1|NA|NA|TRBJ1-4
TGTGCCAGCAGTCCCCGGTTTTCCGGTAATGAAAAACTGTTTTTT
CASSPRFSGNEKLFF
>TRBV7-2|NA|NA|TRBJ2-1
TGTGCCAGCAGCTTATACCGGGAGAGCAGGGATGAGCAGTTCTTC
CASSLYRESRDEQFF
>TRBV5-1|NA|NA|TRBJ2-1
TGCGCCAGCAGCAAAGACTCGAAAAACTTCAATGAGCAGTTCTTC
CASSKDSKNFNEQFF
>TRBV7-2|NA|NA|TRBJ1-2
TGTGCCAGCAGCTTAGCGCAGAGGGCGGGCGGCTACACCTTC
CASSLAQRAGGYTF
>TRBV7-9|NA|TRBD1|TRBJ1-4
TGTGCCAGCAGCCAACGACGACAGGGACAGGAGAGACTGTTTTTT
CASSQRRQGQERLFF
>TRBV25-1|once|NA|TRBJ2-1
TGTGCCAGCAGTGACTCCGGGACTGGTACATACAATGAGCAGTTCTTC
CASSDSGTGTYNEQFF
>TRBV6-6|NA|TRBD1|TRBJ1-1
TGTGCCAGCAGTGGCAGGGGGCTGTGGACTGAAGCTTTCTTT
CASSGRGLWTEAFF
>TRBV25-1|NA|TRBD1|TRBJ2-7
TGTGCCAGCAGTGACGACAGGGTCCACGAGCAGTACTTC
CASSDDRVHEQYF
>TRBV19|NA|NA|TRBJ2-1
TGTGCCAGTAGCCCTATGTCCAGCTCCTACAATGAGCAGTTCTTC
CASSPMSSSYNEQFF
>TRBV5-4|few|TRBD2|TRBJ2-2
TGTGCCAGCAGCTTGGCTCTAGCGGGACTCACCGGGGAGCTGTTTTTT
CASSLALAGLTGELFF
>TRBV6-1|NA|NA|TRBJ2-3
TGTGCCAGCAGCGAGTCGGTTACGCAGTATTTT
CASSESVTQYF
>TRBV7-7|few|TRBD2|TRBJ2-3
TGTGCCAGCAGCCCACGGGGGGTCAGGGCAGATACGCAGTATTTT
CASSPRGVRADTQYF
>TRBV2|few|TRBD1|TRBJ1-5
TGTGCCAGCAGGGCAACAGGGGCAGATAGCAATCAGCCCCAGCATTTT
CASRATGADSNQPQHF
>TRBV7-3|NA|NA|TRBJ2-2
TGTGCCAGCAGCCCGACAGTTACCGGGGAGCTGTTTTTT
CASSPTVTGELFF
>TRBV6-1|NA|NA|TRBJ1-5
TGTGCCAGCTTGAGTTTGGATCGAAATCAGCCCCAGCATTTT
CASLSLDRNQPQHF
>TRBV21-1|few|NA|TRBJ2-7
TGTGCCAGCAGCAAAGAAACCATCCACGAGCAGTACTTC
CASSKETIHEQYF
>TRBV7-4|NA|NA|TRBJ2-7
TGTGCCAGCAGCTTAATTGGGCTTCGGCAGGGGTGGTACGAGCAGTACTTC
CASSLIGLRQGWYEQYF
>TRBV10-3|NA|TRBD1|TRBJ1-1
TGTGCCATCAGTGGCACCGGGACAGGGGTTAACACTGAAGCTTTCTTT
CAISGTGTGVNTEAFF
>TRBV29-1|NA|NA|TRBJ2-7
TGCAGCGTCACACGGGCTCCATCAGCCGAGCAGTACTTC
CSVTRAPSAEQYF
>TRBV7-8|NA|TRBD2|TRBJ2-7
TGTGCCAGCAGCTTAGCTTCGGCGGGAGGGGCCGAGCAGTACTTC
CASSLASAGGAEQYF
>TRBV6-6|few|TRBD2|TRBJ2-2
TGTGCCAGCAGTTCTAGCGGGAGGGCCGGCGGGGAGCTGTTTTTT
CASSSSGRAGGELFF
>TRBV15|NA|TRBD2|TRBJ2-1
TGTGCCACCAGCAGAGGACTAGCGGGAGGGCGCGATGAGCAGTTCTTC
CATSRGLAGGRDEQFF
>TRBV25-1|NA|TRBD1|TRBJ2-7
TGTGCCAGCAGTGAGCGACCGGGACAGGGTGCCCTCGAGCAGTACTTC
CASSERPGQGALEQYF
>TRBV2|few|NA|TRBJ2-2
TGTGCCAGCATACTCCGCCCGAGAGGGACCGGGGAGCTGTTTTTT
CASILRPRGTGELFF
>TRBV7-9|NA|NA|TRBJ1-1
TGTGCCAGCAGCTTAGGGGGTGAAACTGAAGCTTTCTTT
CASSLGGETEAFF
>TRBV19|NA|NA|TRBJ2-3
TGTGCCAGTAGTATCCGGGGGTCTAGCACAGATACGCAGTATTTT
CASSIRGSSTDTQYF
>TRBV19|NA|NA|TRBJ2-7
TGTGCCAGTAGCGGGGGGCCGACCTCCCGGGGTTCCGAGCAGTACTTC
CASSGGPTSRGSEQYF
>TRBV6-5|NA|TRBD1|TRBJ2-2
TGTGCCAGCAGGGGGGACAGAAGCACCGGGGAGCTGTTTTTT
CASRGDRSTGELFF